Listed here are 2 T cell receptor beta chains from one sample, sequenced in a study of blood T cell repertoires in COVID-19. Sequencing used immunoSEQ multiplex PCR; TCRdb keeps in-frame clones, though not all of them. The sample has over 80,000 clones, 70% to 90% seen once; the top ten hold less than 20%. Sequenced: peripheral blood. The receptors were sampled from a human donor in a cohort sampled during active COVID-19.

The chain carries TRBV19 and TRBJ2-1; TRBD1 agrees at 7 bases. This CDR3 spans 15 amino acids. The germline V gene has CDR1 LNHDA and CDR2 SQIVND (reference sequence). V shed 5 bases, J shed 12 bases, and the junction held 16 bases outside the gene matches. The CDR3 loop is CASSSGQDLLLGQFF. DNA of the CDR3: TGTGCCAGTAGTTCCGGACAGGACTTGCTCCTCGGGCAGTTCTTC.

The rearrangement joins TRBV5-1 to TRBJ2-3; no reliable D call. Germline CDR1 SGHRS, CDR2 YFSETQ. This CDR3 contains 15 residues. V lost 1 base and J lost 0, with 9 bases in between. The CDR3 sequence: CASSLRVSSTDTQYF. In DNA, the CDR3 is TGCGCCAGCAGCTTGCGGGTCTCTAGCACAGATACGCAGTATTTT. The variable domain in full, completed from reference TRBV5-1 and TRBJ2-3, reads KAGVTQTPRYLIKTRGQQVTLSCSPISGHRSVSWYQQTPGQGLQFLFEYFSETQRNKGNFPGRFSGRQFSNSRSEMNVSTLELGDSALYLCASSLRVSSTDTQYFGPGTRLTVL.